The 9 T cell receptor beta chains in this list originate from one sample, sequenced in a study of cytomegalovirus exposure and HLA in healthy donors. PCR employed 60 Vbeta and 13 Jbeta primers. Clones were sequenced by immunoSEQ multiplex PCR, and TCRdb holds only the in-frame ones, with some missing. The profile shows 200,000 or so clones, roughly four fifths of them singletons. The sequenced sample consisted of PBMCs. These receptors originate from a girl aged 10-17 years in good health and CMV-seronegative.

This clone was seen a handful of times. The rearrangement links TRBV7-9 to TRBJ1-2, with D possibly being TRBD1 (5 bases). CDR1 SEHNR and CDR2 FQNEAQ come from the germline V gene (reference sequence). The length of the CDR3 is 13 residues. Deletions cut 0 bases from V and 5 bases from J, with 7 bases between. In DNA form, the CDR3 reads TGTGCCAGCAGCTTAGCGCAGGGATATGGCTACACCTTC. Translated, it gives CASSLAQGYGYTF.

This sequence joins TRBV2 and TRBJ2-5; 9 nucleotides match TRBD1. This CDR3 has 14 residues. Trimming cost V 7 bases and J 6 bases; bases outside gene matches: 9. Germline CDR1 and CDR2: SNHLY and FYNNEI. This chain's CDR3 is CASTPGQGEKTQYF. In DNA form, the CDR3 reads TGTGCCAGCACCCCGGGACAGGGCGAAAAGACCCAGTACTTC.

The V and J genes are TRBV5-8 and TRBJ2-3; 7 bases are shared with TRBD1. Germline values: CDR1 SGHTS, CDR2 YDEGEE. The J segment lost 5 bases and the V segment lost 4 bases, leaving 22 bases of the junction unmatched. This CDR3 spans 19 amino acids. CDR3 residues: CASSHDAPLEGAGGDTQYF. CDR3 nucleotides: TGTGCCAGCAGCCATGACGCGCCCCTCGAGGGGGCTGGGGGAGATACGCAGTATTTT.

This sequence joins TRBV5-1 and TRBJ1-2; 9 positions agree with TRBD1. Per germline, CDR1 SGHRS and CDR2 YFSETQ. Trimming removed 5 bases from V and 4 bases from J; junction bases left unmatched: 6. The CDR3 has 14 amino acids. CDR3 amino acids: CASRGTGSLYGYTF. CDR3 DNA sequence: TGCGCCAGCAGAGGGACAGGGTCACTCTATGGCTACACCTTC. Combining the CDR3 with reference TRBV5-1 and TRBJ1-2 gives the whole variable domain KAGVTQTPRYLIKTRGQQVTLSCSPISGHRSVSWYQQTPGQGLQFLFEYFSETQRNKGNFPGRFSGRQFSNSRSEMNVSTLELGDSALYLCASRGTGSLYGYTFGSGTRLTVV.

This clone was picked up a small number of times. The sample carries other DNA sequences with the same CDR3. This chain joins TRBV4-2 and TRBJ2-3; tentative D call: TRBD2 (7 bases). V was pared by 1 base and J by 4 bases, with 9 bases between. CDR1 is LGHNA and CDR2 is YNFKEQ in the germline V gene. The CDR3 sequence is 14 residues long. The CDR3: CASSQGGGADTQYF. Here the CDR3 DNA reads TGTGCCAGCAGCCAAGGAGGGGGGGCAGATACGCAGTATTTT.

The chain has TRBV5-4 and TRBJ2-3, with D perhaps matching TRBD1 (6 bases). Germline assignment: CDR1 SGHNT and CDR2 YYREEE (reference sequence). This CDR3 spans 16 amino acids. V was clipped by 3 bases and J by 3 bases, with 17 bases between them. Written as DNA, the CDR3 is TGTGCCAGCAGCTCGAAGCGAAACCAGGGGACAGATACGCAGTATTTT. As protein: CASSSKRNQGTDTQYF.

The genes are TRBV2 and TRBJ1-5, with 8 positions matching TRBD1. Trimming took 3 bases from V and 2 from J; bases not matched to a gene: 3. The CDR3 consists of 15 residues. Germline assignment: CDR1 SNHLY and CDR2 FYNNEI. The CDR3 bases are TGTGCCAGCAGTGAGTACAGGGGGGGCAATCAGCCCCAGCATTTT. Translating it yields CASSEYRGGNQPQHF.

The chain employs TRBV7-9 and TRBJ2-1, with a weak D call TRBD2 (6 bases). The CDR3 spans 14 residues. Trimming stripped 5 bases from V and 6 bases from J, with 14 bases between. Looked up from germline, CDR1 is SEHNR and CDR2 is FQNEAQ (reference sequence). Written as DNA, the CDR3 is TGTGCCAGCAGCCACGGGGGTACCTTCAATGAGCAGTTCTTC. Protein product: CASSHGGTFNEQFF.

The chain uses TRBV28 and TRBJ2-7; TRBD1 agrees at 11 bases. Germline-derived CDR1 and CDR2 are MDHEN and SYDVKM. The J segment lost 3 bases and the V segment lost 9 bases, leaving 7 bases of the junction unmatched. The CDR3 contains 14 residues. CDR3 sequence: CASLSGTGGYEQYF. As DNA, the CDR3 is TGTGCCAGTTTGTCCGGGACAGGGGGCTACGAGCAGTACTTC. Filled out from reference TRBV28 and TRBJ2-7, the complete variable domain reads DVKVTQSSRYLVKRTGEKVFLECVQDMDHENMFWYRQDPGLGLRLIYFSYDVKMKEKGDIPEGYSVSREKKERFSLILESASTNQTSMYLCASLSGTGGYEQYFGPGTRLTVT.